This passage covers 4 T cell receptor beta chains from one sample sequenced in a study of sequential checkpoint blockade in melanoma. Described treatment: randomized to nivolumab then ipilimumab (arm A) or the reverse (arm B). The protocol was immunoSEQ multiplex PCR, while the TCRdb copy is restricted to in-frame clones and leaves out a portion. The sample consists of fewer than 2,000 clones, under 20% of them appearing once. The source was tumor tissue (inferred from file names), collected from a patient given nivolumab and ipilimumab in sequence. The source of these receptors is a human donor with melanoma.

This clone ranks as medium-sized. The rearrangement joins TRBV11-3 to TRBJ2-6; D possibly corresponds to TRBD1 (6 bases). Germline CDR1 and CDR2: SGHNT and YENEEA. Trimming shortened V by 3 bases and J by 0 bases, and 9 bases separated the two germline ends. CDR3 length equals 16 residues. In nucleotides, the CDR3 is TGTGCCAGCAGCTTTTACAGGGACTCTGGGGCCAACGTCCTGACTTTC. Encoded protein: CASSFYRDSGANVLTF.

The table lists this clone with a few counts. The rearrangement uses TRBV11-3 and TRBJ2-7; tentatively, D is TRBD1 (6 bases). The CDR3 runs to 15 residues. The V gene lost 3 bases and the J gene lost 7 bases, with 19 bases spanning the gap. Per the germline V gene, CDR1 is SGHNT and CDR2 is YENEEA. The CDR3 DNA follows: TGTGCCAGCAGCTTGAGTGGACAGACAAGGGGAGAGCAGTACTTC. Amino acids: CASSLSGQTRGEQYF.

There are many counts of this clone. The CDR3 DNA follows: TGTGCCAGCAGCTTGGTAGGAGGCACTAGCACAGATACGCAGTATTTT. Translation: CASSLVGGTSTDTQYF. The chain links TRBV11-3 to TRBJ2-3; D perhaps matches TRBD2 (5 bases). CDR3 length equals 16 residues. Deletions cut 3 bases from V and 0 bases from J, with 13 bases between. The germline CDR1 and CDR2 sequences are SGHNT and YENEEA. Full variable domain (outside the CDR3, taken from reference TRBV11-3 and TRBJ2-3): EAGVVQSPRYKIIEKKQPVAFWCNPISGHNTLYWYLQNLGQGPELLIRYENEEAVDDSQLPKDRFSAERLKGVDSTLKIQPAELGDSAVYLCASSLVGGTSTDTQYFGPGTRLTVL.

This clone has a handful of counts. CDR3 loop: CASRKTGSEQYF. CDR3 nucleotides: TGTGCCAGCAGGAAGACAGGGTCCGAGCAGTACTTC. The rearrangement uses TRBV6-8 and TRBJ2-7; 7 nucleotides line up with TRBD1. The germline CDR1 and CDR2 sequences are MNHGY and SAAAGT. CDR3 length: 12 amino acids. J was trimmed by 6 bases and V by 6 bases; bases with no gene match: 5.